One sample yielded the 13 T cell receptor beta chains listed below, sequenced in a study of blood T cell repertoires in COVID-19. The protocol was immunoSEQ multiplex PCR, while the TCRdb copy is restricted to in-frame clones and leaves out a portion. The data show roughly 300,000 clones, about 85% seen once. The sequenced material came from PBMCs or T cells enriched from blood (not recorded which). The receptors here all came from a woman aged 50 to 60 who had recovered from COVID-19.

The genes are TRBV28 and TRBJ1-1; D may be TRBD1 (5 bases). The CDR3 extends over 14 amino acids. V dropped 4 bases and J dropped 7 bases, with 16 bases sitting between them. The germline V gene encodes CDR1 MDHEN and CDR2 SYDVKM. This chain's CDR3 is CASSYGGGISEAFF. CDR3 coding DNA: TGTGCCAGCAGTTATGGCGGGGGAATCAGTGAAGCTTTCTTT. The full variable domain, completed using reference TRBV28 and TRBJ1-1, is DVKVTQSSRYLVKRTGEKVFLECVQDMDHENMFWYRQDPGLGLRLIYFSYDVKMKEKGDIPEGYSVSREKKERFSLILESASTNQTSMYLCASSYGGGISEAFFGQGTRLTVV.

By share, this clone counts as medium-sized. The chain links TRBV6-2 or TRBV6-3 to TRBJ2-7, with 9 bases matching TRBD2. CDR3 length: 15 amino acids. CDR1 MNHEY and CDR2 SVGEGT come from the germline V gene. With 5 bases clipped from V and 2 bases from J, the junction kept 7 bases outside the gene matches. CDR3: CASSPDVAGAYEQYF. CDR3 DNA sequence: TGTGCCAGCAGTCCCGACGTAGCGGGAGCCTACGAGCAGTACTTC.

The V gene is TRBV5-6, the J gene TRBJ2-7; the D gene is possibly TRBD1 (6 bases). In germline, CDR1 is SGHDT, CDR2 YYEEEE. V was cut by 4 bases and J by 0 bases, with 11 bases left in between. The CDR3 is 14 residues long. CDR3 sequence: CASSPRDNSYEQYF. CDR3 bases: TGTGCCAGCAGCCCCCGGGACAACTCCTACGAGCAGTACTTC.

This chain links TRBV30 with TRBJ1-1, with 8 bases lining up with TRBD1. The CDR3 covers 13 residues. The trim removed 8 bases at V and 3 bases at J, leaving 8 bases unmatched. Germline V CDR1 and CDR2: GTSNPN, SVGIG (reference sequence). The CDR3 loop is CAGRTGWDTEAFF. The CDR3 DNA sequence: TGTGCCGGACGGACAGGGTGGGACACTGAAGCTTTCTTT.

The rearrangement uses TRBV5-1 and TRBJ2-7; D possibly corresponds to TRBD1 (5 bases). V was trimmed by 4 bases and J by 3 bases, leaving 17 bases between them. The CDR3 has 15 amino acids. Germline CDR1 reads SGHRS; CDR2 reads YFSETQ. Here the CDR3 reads CASSPGGGAVYEQYF. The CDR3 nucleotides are TGCGCCAGCAGCCCTGGCGGTGGGGCGGTCTACGAGCAGTACTTC.

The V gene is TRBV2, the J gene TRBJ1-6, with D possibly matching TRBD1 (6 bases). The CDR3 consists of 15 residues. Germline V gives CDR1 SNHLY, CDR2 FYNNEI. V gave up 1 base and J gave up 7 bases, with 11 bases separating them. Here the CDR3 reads CASSEVGTQNSPLHF. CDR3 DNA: TGTGCCAGCAGTGAAGTGGGGACACAAAATTCACCCCTCCACTTT.

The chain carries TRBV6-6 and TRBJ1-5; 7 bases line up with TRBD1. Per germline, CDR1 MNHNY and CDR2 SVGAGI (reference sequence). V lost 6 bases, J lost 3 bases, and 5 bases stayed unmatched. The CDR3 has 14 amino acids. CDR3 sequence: CASSTGQFNQPQHF. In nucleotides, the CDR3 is TGTGCCAGCAGCACGGGACAGTTCAATCAGCCCCAGCATTTT.

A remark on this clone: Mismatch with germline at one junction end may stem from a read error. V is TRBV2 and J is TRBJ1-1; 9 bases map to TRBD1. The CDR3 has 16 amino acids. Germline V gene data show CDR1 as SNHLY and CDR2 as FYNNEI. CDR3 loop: CASSREGDRVNTEAFF. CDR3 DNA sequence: TGTGCCAGCAGCCGTGAGGGGGACAGGGTGAATACTGAAGCTTTCTTT.

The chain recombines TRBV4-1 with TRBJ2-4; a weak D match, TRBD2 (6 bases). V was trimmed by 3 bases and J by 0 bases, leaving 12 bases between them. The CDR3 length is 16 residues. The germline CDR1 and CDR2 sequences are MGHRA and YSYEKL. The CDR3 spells CASSQSGLLAKNIQYF. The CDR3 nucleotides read TGCGCCAGCAGCCAGTCGGGACTCCTAGCCAAAAACATTCAGTACTTC.

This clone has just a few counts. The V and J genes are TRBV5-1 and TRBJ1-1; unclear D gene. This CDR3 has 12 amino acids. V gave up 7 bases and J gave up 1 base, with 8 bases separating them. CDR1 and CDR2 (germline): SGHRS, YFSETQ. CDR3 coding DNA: TGCGCCAGCGGGAGCGAGAACACTGAAGCTTTCTTT. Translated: CASGSENTEAFF.

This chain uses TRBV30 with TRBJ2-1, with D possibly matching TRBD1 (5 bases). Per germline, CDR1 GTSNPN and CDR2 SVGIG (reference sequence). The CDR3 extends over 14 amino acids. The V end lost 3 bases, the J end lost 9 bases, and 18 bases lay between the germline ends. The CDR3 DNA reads TGTGCCTGGAGGGCTGGTAGCAGGGCAACTGAGCAGTTCTTC. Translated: CAWRAGSRATEQFF.

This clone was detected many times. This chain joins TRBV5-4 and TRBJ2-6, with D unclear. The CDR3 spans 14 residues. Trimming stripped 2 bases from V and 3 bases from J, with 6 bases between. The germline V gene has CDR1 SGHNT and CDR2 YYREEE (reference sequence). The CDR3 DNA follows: TGTGCCAGCAGCTTAGCTCTTGGGGCCAACGTCCTGACTTTC. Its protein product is CASSLALGANVLTF.

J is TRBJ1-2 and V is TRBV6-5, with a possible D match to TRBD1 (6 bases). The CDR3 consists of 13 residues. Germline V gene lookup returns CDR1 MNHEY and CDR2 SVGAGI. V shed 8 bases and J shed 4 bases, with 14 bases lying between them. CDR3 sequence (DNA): TGTGCCAGCCGCCAGGGGCAGGCCTATGGCTACACCTTC. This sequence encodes CASRQGQAYGYTF.